Listed below are T cell receptor beta chains from one sample, sequenced in a study of blood T cells in healthy people across ages. TCRdb recomputed calls from the 5' RACE reads with MiXCR, one row per CDR3 protein. The table shows about 730,000 distinct CDR3 sequences, with 35% to 45% occurring only once. The sequenced sample was blood. Source of these receptors: a woman aged 55-70 years in good health. The CDR3 runs from the conserved cysteine through the conserved F or W. A D gene is named only where the DNA matches it firmly. Rows give clone size only sometimes, using once, few, many, or a class for an expanded clone.

d_call j_call v_call clone_size cdr3_aa cdr3_nt
. TRBJ2-5 TRBV3-1 . CASSQDRVGGWGQYF TGTGCCAGCAGCCAAGATCGGGTGGGCGGATGGGGCCAGTACTTC
. TRBJ2-3 TRBV11-2 . CASSSTVGVGGGTQYF TGTGCCAGCAGCTCAACCGTCGGGGTAGGCGGTGGTACGCAGTATTTT
TRBD2 TRBJ2-1 TRBV3-1 few CASSHVLAGGLEQFF TGTGCCAGCAGCCACGTTCTAGCGGGGGGTTTGGAGCAGTTCTTC
. TRBJ2-3 TRBV7-9 . CVSSLAGGTDTQYF TGTGTCAGCAGCCTAGCCGGGGGTACAGATACGCAGTATTTT
TRBD2 TRBJ2-1 TRBV12-3/TRBV12-4 . CASRLQAGAEQFF TGTGCCAGCAGGCTACAAGCGGGAGCTGAGCAGTTCTTC
. TRBJ2-3 TRBV2 . CASSEDEGLDTQYF TGTGCCAGCAGTGAAGATGAGGGATTGGATACGCAGTATTTT
. TRBJ1-2 TRBV18 once CASSPPPAGNDYGYTF TGTGCCAGCTCACCACCGCCCGCAGGGAACGACTATGGCTACACCTTC
TRBD2 TRBJ2-1 TRBV12-3/TRBV12-4 few CASSWGLAGGAYEQFF TGTGCCAGCAGTTGGGGACTAGCGGGAGGTGCGTATGAGCAGTTCTTC
. TRBJ1-2 TRBV6-1 few CASQPNYGYTF TGTGCCAGTCAACCTAACTATGGCTACACCTTC
. TRBJ2-3 TRBV19 . CASRTGANQRTDTQYF TGTGCCAGTAGGACGGGGGCTAACCAGCGCACAGATACGCAGTATTTT
. TRBJ2-3 TRBV5-8 . CASSVWDGSTDTQYF TGTGCCAGCAGCGTTTGGGACGGGTCCACAGATACGCAGTATTTT
. TRBJ2-7 TRBV28 . CASSLETTFQQYF TGTGCCAGCAGTTTAGAGACTACTTTCCAGCAGTACTTC
. TRBJ1-1 TRBV14 . CASSQDWGLNTEAFF TGTGCCAGCAGCCAAGATTGGGGACTGAACACTGAAGCTTTCTTT
TRBD1 TRBJ2-7 TRBV11-3 . CASSVRTGALEGEQYF TGTGCCAGCAGCGTGAGGACAGGGGCTTTGGAGGGCGAGCAGTACTTC
TRBD2 TRBJ2-7 TRBV29-1 many CSVFRRGLAGGYEQYF TGCAGCGTCTTTCGACGGGGACTAGCGGGAGGATACGAGCAGTACTTC
. TRBJ1-1 TRBV29-1 . CSVRRTEAFF TGCAGCGTCCGGCGTACTGAAGCTTTCTTT
. TRBJ2-2 TRBV18 . CASSPPAGQTGELFF TGTGCCAGCTCACCACCGGCAGGCCAGACCGGGGAGCTGTTTTTT
TRBD1 TRBJ1-2 TRBV3-1 . CASSPRDRGSGFGYNF TGTGCCAGCAGCCCCCGGGACAGGGGGTCGGGCTTCGGCTACAACTTC
. TRBJ1-4 TRBV3-1 . CASSQVGATNEKLFF TGTGCCAGCAGCCAAGTTGGAGCAACTAATGAAAAACTGTTTTTT
. TRBJ2-3 TRBV7-2 . CASSPIYGGQGSTDTQYF TGTGCCAGCAGCCCGATTTACGGGGGACAAGGGAGCACAGATACGCAGTATTTT
TRBD1 TRBJ1-2 TRBV27 few CASSLTGMDYGYTF TGTGCCAGCAGTTTGACAGGGATGGACTATGGCTACACCTTC
. TRBJ1-6 TRBV18 . CASSLEDSNNSPLHF TGTGCCAGCTCACTCGAGGACAGTAATAATTCACCCCTCCACTTT
. TRBJ2-2 TRBV5-1 . CASRLGQDTGELFF TGCGCCAGCCGCTTGGGGCAGGACACCGGGGAGCTGTTTTTT
. TRBJ2-7 TRBV9 . CASSIAVYNEQYF TGTGCCAGCAGCATTGCAGTTTACAATGAGCAGTACTTC
TRBD2 TRBJ2-5 TRBV2 . CASWGSGSEETQYF TGTGCCAGCTGGGGTAGCGGGAGTGAGGAGACCCAGTACTTC
. TRBJ1-5 TRBV2 . CASRPATGNQPQHF TGTGCCAGCAGACCGGCAACGGGGAATCAGCCCCAGCATTTT
. TRBJ1-1 TRBV29-1 few CSVEDQFGAEAFF TGCAGCGTTGAAGATCAATTCGGGGCTGAAGCTTTCTTT
TRBD2 TRBJ2-1 TRBV12-3/TRBV12-4 few CASRFGTSGPYNEQFF TGTGCCAGCAGATTTGGGACTAGCGGGCCATACAATGAGCAGTTCTTC
. TRBJ2-5 TRBV29-1 . CSVDLPQYF TGCAGCGTTGACCTACCCCAGTACTTC
. TRBJ2-1 TRBV20-1 few CSARDRGYRFF TGCAGTGCTAGAGATCGGGGCTACCGGTTCTTC
. TRBJ2-1 TRBV27 . CASSFPAGLKQFF TGTGCCAGCAGTTTCCCAGCAGGGCTTAAGCAGTTCTTC
. TRBJ2-3 TRBV6-6 few CAIQGLSVGDTQYF TGTGCCATTCAGGGTCTCTCCGTTGGGGATACGCAGTATTTT
. TRBJ1-2 TRBV6-5 few CASRRGGQSYGYTF TGTGCCAGCAGGAGAGGGGGACAAAGCTATGGCTACACCTTC
TRBD1 TRBJ1-1 TRBV7-9 few CASSPDRGLGTEAFF TGTGCCAGCAGTCCGGACAGGGGGCTGGGCACTGAAGCTTTCTTT
. TRBJ2-7 TRBV27 few CASSFSGTGSYEQYF TGTGCCAGCAGTTTTAGCGGGACAGGGTCATACGAGCAGTACTTC
TRBD1 TRBJ2-3 TRBV5-1 many CASSPDRGTDTQYF TGTGCCAGCAGCCCGGACAGGGGAACAGATACGCAGTATTTT
TRBD2 TRBJ2-1 TRBV7-6 . CASNAGLAGGNEQFF TGTGCCAGCAACGCCGGACTAGCGGGGGGAAATGAGCAGTTCTTC
. TRBJ2-5 TRBV19 . CASSINGGGQETQYF TGTGCCAGTAGTATAAACGGGGGCGGACAAGAGACCCAGTACTTC
TRBD2 TRBJ2-3 TRBV7-9 few CASSGTSWDTQYF TGTGCCAGCAGCGGGACTAGCTGGGATACGCAGTATTTT
. TRBJ1-4 TRBV4-3 many CASSQDPQGPEKLFF TGCGCCAGCAGCCAAGATCCGCAGGGTCCGGAAAAACTGTTTTTT
. TRBJ2-5 TRBV6-4 . CASSDQGPQVETQYF TGTGCCAGCAGTGACCAAGGACCTCAAGTCGAGACCCAGTACTTC
. TRBJ2-1 TRBV7-9 few CASSLQVQGYNEQFF TGTGCCAGCAGCTTACAGGTTCAGGGCTACAATGAGCAGTTCTTC
TRBD2 TRBJ2-7 TRBV29-1 . CSVDGLASGGSYNEQYF TGCAGCGTTGATGGCCTCGCTAGCGGGGGCTCCTACAATGAGCAGTACTTC
TRBD2 TRBJ2-1 TRBV6-6 . CASSYLSASGLNEQFF TGTGCCAGCAGTTATTTATCAGCTAGCGGACTCAATGAGCAGTTCTTC
TRBD2 TRBJ2-5 TRBV14 few CASSRIAGETETQYF TGTGCCAGCAGCCGAATAGCGGGAGAGACTGAGACCCAGTACTTC
. TRBJ1-1 TRBV20-1 . CSARVRGHEAFF TGCAGTGCTAGAGTTAGAGGACATGAAGCTTTCTTT